The rows below give T cell receptor beta chains drawn from one sample of a study of molecular identifiers for immune sequencing clone quantification. TCRdb reprocessed the PCR reads via MiXCR and lists one record per CDR3 protein. The sample includes roughly 90,000 distinct CDR3 sequences, roughly 25% seen only once; the top ten take about 0.8%. Sequencing input: naive CD8+ T cells from blood, with Jurkat cell RNA spiked in. The receptors originated from a human donor in good health. Some libraries in this study had Jurkat cell RNA spiked in. The CDR3 runs from the conserved cysteine through the conserved F or W. D genes are given only for firm matches. Size values are once, few and many counts, or a class for expanded clones, and some rows have none.

size	D	V	J	DNA	CDR3
-	-	TRBV11-2	TRBJ1-2	TGTGCCAGCAGCTTAGCCGGGCCTCCCGGGGGCTACACCTTC	CASSLAGPPGGYTF
-	-	TRBV20-1	TRBJ2-3	TGCAGTGCTAGATCAACCGGGACACCCACAGATACGCAGTATTTT	CSARSTGTPTDTQYF
-	TRBD2	TRBV27	TRBJ2-7	TGTGCCAGCAGTGCGGGGACTAGTCAGTCCGAGCAGTACTTC	CASSAGTSQSEQYF
-	-	TRBV6-5	TRBJ2-2	TGTGCCAGCAGTTACTCGAGACGAAATGAATACTCGAACACCGGGGAGCTGTTTTTT	CASSYSRRNEYSNTGELFF
-	TRBD2	TRBV4-1	TRBJ2-1	TGCGCCAGCAGCTACCGGGTCGGGAGGCCGGACAATGAGCAGTTCTTC	CASSYRVGRPDNEQFF
many	TRBD2	TRBV20-1	TRBJ2-7	TGCAGTGCTAGTCCCGGACTAGCTGCGAGAACCTACGAGCAGTACTTC	CSASPGLAARTYEQYF
-	-	TRBV9	TRBJ2-3	TGTGCCAGCACCGACAGGACAAACACAGATACGCAGTATTTT	CASTDRTNTDTQYF
many	TRBD1	TRBV27	TRBJ2-7	TGTGCCAGCAGTTCTGAAACAGGGGGCCCCTACGAGCAGTACTTC	CASSSETGGPYEQYF
-	-	TRBV20-1	TRBJ2-3	TGCAGTGCTAGGGGGATGCAACGGACAGATACGCAGTATTTT	CSARGMQRTDTQYF
many	TRBD2	TRBV2	TRBJ2-5	TGTGCCAGCAGTGAGGTAGCGGGAAACCAAGAGACCCAGTACTTC	CASSEVAGNQETQYF
few	-	TRBV11-3	TRBJ2-1	TGTGCCAGCAGCCCCGGTGATGCGAGCTCCTACAATGAGCAGTTCTTC	CASSPGDASSYNEQFF
-	TRBD1	TRBV10-3	TRBJ1-3	TGTGCCATCAGTGGAGGGGACAGAAGACTCTCTGGAAACACCGTATATTTT	CAISGGDRRLSGNTVYF
many	TRBD1	TRBV9	TRBJ1-4	TGTGCCAGCAGCAAAACAGGGGTCGGAAATGAAAAACTGTTTTTT	CASSKTGVGNEKLFF
-	-	TRBV7-9	TRBJ1-1	TGTGCCAGCAGCTTAGGTGGGGAGCGGACAGAAGCTTTCTTT	CASSLGGERTEAFF
many	-	TRBV29-1	TRBJ2-2	TGCAGCTACAGGGCCACCGGGGAGCTGTTTTTT	CSYRATGELFF
-	TRBD1	TRBV7-6	TRBJ2-1	TGTGCCAGCAGCTTAGGGGACAGGGCCTACAATGAGCAGTTCTTC	CASSLGDRAYNEQFF
few	-	TRBV4-1	TRBJ2-7	TGCGCCAGCAGCCAAGTCCCTAGCGCCCACTACTACGAGCAGTACTTC	CASSQVPSAHYYEQYF
many	-	TRBV2	TRBJ2-5	TGTGCCAGCAGTGACGCTAGCGCCCGAGTAGAGACCCAGTACTTC	CASSDASARVETQYF
-	-	TRBV6-5	TRBJ2-7	TGTGCCAGCAGTTACTGGCAGGGCGCCGAGCAGTACTTC	CASSYWQGAEQYF
-	-	TRBV19	TRBJ1-2	TGTGCCAGTAGTATCGGACATGCCGACTATGGCTACACCTTC	CASSIGHADYGYTF
many	TRBD1	TRBV13	TRBJ1-5	TGTGCCAGCAGCTTAGGCGGACAGGGCAATCAGCCCCAGCATTTT	CASSLGGQGNQPQHF
many	TRBD2	TRBV27	TRBJ2-7	TGTGCCAGCAGTTTAACTAGCGGGACAAACTACGAGCAGTACTTC	CASSLTSGTNYEQYF
many	TRBD1	TRBV9	TRBJ1-4	TGTGCCAGCAGCCCATCAGGGGGGACTAATGAAAAACTGTTTTTT	CASSPSGGTNEKLFF
-	TRBD2	TRBV30	TRBJ2-7	TGTGCCTGGAGTGTACTAGCGGGAGTCCACGAGCAGTACTTC	CAWSVLAGVHEQYF
few	TRBD1	TRBV11-2	TRBJ2-5	TGTGCCACCAGGGACAGTACAGGGACCCAGTACTTC	CATRDSTGTQYF
-	-	TRBV24-1	TRBJ2-2	TGTGCCACCAGTGAAGACTCTCGGCCAGGGTCGACCGGGGAGCTGTTTTTT	CATSEDSRPGSTGELFF
many	-	TRBV4-2	TRBJ2-6	TGTGCCAGCAGCCCGGACATGGCCGGGGCCAACGTCCTGACTTTC	CASSPDMAGANVLTF
-	-	TRBV7-6	TRBJ2-7	TGTGCCAGCAGCTTAGGAGGAAGGTACGAGCAGTACTTC	CASSLGGRYEQYF
few	-	TRBV12-3/TRBV12-4	TRBJ1-1	TGTGCCAGCAGTTTAGGGTTGGGGACCACTGAAGCTTTCTTT	CASSLGLGTTEAFF
few	-	TRBV9	TRBJ2-5	TGTGCCAGCAGCGTAGCTGGGGCAGGGCGACAAGAGACCCAGTACTTC	CASSVAGAGRQETQYF
many	-	TRBV4-1	TRBJ1-5	TGCGCCAGCAGCCAGGCCGGGGGCGGGCTGAGTCAGCCCCAGCATTTT	CASSQAGGGLSQPQHF
once	-	TRBV19	TRBJ2-7	TGTGCCAGTAGTATTGGTACAGAGCAGTACTTC	CASSIGTEQYF
many	TRBD1	TRBV4-1	TRBJ1-1	TGCGCCAGCAGCCAGAACAGGGGGTGGACTGAAGCTTTCTTT	CASSQNRGWTEAFF
many	-	TRBV7-9	TRBJ2-7	TGTGCCAGCAGCTTAGTGGCTGACCACGAGCAGTACTTC	CASSLVADHEQYF
-	TRBD2	TRBV28	TRBJ2-5	TGTGCCAGCAGTTTCCTTCTAGCGGCCCAAGAGACCCAGTACTTC	CASSFLLAAQETQYF
-	TRBD1	TRBV5-4	TRBJ2-1	TGTGCCAGCAGCCACCCAATGGGGACAGGAGTATACAATGAGCAGTTCTTC	CASSHPMGTGVYNEQFF
-	-	TRBV4-3	TRBJ2-3	TGCGCCAGCAGCCAAGATAGGCCGTCTCTCATCGTAGATACGCAGTATTTT	CASSQDRPSLIVDTQYF
-	-	TRBV5-6	TRBJ2-7	TGTGCCAGCAGCTTCGGAGGGGGCACCTACGAGCAGTACTTC	CASSFGGGTYEQYF
many	TRBD2	TRBV6-2/TRBV6-3	TRBJ2-3	TGTGCCAGCAGTTACTCAGCGGGGGAAAGCACAGATACGCAGTATTTT	CASSYSAGESTDTQYF
few	TRBD1	TRBV7-9	TRBJ2-7	TGTGCCAGCAGGCCAACAGGGGCCTACGAGCAGTACTTC	CASRPTGAYEQYF
few	TRBD1	TRBV27	TRBJ2-7	TGTGCCAGCAGTTTCTCGGGACAGGGGCCCTACGAGCAGTACTTC	CASSFSGQGPYEQYF
few	-	TRBV19	TRBJ1-6	TGTGCCAGTAGTATGGGATCCAGCTCCTATAATTCACCCCTCCACTTT	CASSMGSSSYNSPLHF
few	TRBD1	TRBV9	TRBJ2-2	TGTGCCAGCAGCGTCCGGGACAGGGGGACCGGGGAGCTGTTTTTT	CASSVRDRGTGELFF
-	TRBD1	TRBV20-1	TRBJ1-4	TGCAGTGCTAGATTACTCGGAGGGACAGCAACTAATGAAAAACTGTTTTTT	CSARLLGGTATNEKLFF
-	TRBD1	TRBV12-3/TRBV12-4	TRBJ1-1	TGTGCCAGCAGTTGGACGGACAGGCAAGCTTTCTTT	CASSWTDRQAFF
-	-	TRBV7-9	TRBJ1-4	TGTGCCAGCAGCAGCCAAAGGGACGGTCTAGAGAAGGAAAAACTGTTTTTT	CASSSQRDGLEKEKLFF
-	-	TRBV6-5	TRBJ1-4	TGTGCCAGCAGTTACTTCCTGGGGGCAACTGATGAAAAACTGTTTTTT	CASSYFLGATDEKLFF
-	-	TRBV11-2	TRBJ2-3	TGTGCCAGCAGGAGTCGGACAGACCTGACTAGCACAGATACGCAGTATTTT	CASRSRTDLTSTDTQYF
many	-	TRBV3-1	TRBJ1-2	TGTGCCAGCAGCCAAGCCCTCGACCTGACTAACTATGGCTACACCTTC	CASSQALDLTNYGYTF
few	-	TRBV4-3	TRBJ2-7	TGCGCCAGCAGCCAAGGGTTCGGTAGCGGAAGCTACGAGCAGTACTTC	CASSQGFGSGSYEQYF
few	TRBD1	TRBV5-4	TRBJ2-7	TGTGCCAGCAGCCCGGGGACAGGGGGGCTTCCCTACGAGCAGTACTTC	CASSPGTGGLPYEQYF
-	-	TRBV28	TRBJ2-1	TGTGCCAGCAGTTTAAGCGACAATGAGCAGTTCTTC	CASSLSDNEQFF